The subject of this entry is one TCR beta chain. As yet, its antigen is unknown. From germline, CDR1 is SGDLS and CDR2 YYNGEE. The CDR3 runs to 14 residues. The V gene end was trimmed by 0 bases and the J gene end by 4 bases; junction bases not matched to a gene: 2. This specimen belongs to a study of ipilimumab plus nivolumab after autologous stem cell transplantation. Study details: The DLBCL group included primary refractory and relapsed cases.

General study results and limits: Authors suggest TCR repertoire, Treg phenotype and gut microbiota support further study.

Starting 14 to 28 days after autologous transplant, ipilimumab 1 mg/kg was given. Patients received nivolumab 3 mg/kg at weeks 1, 4, 7, 10, then fortnightly to week 26. Libraries were prepared by immunoSEQ multiplex PCR; TCRdb keeps only in-frame clonotypes and omits some of them. Of tens of thousands of clones listed, about 86% are singletons. The chain joins TRBV9 to TRBJ2-3; 7 nucleotides align to TRBD1. The source material was PBMCs, sampled in a trial of ipilimumab plus nivolumab as post-transplant consolidation. This TCR came from a male donor with diffuse large B-cell lymphoma. For the CDR3, the DNA is TGTGCCAGCAGCGTAGCGCAGGGGGCAGATACGCAGTATTTT. It translates to CASSVAQGADTQYF.